The sample holds a few counts of the clone carrying this T cell receptor beta chain. This record comes from a study of blood T cell repertoires in COVID-19. The CDR3 has 13 residues. The V and J ends lost 6 bases and 10 bases, in that order; junction bases with no gene match: 5. Germline V gene sequence: CDR1 SNHLY, CDR2 FYNNEI. The repertoire was sequenced with immunoSEQ multiplex PCR; TCRdb's copy has only in-frame clones and lacks some. The table has more than 150,000 clones, roughly 82% seen once. The source material was peripheral blood. This chain connects TRBV2 to TRBJ2-5; 13 bases match TRBD2. This clonotype originated in a woman aged 25 to 39 with acute or convalescent COVID-19. CDR3 region: CASSALAGGLQYF. The CDR3 DNA sequence: TGTGCCAGCAGCGCACTAGCGGGAGGGCTCCAGTACTTC. Full variable domain (missing parts from reference TRBV2 and TRBJ2-5): EPEVTQTPSHQVTQMGQEVILRCVPISNHLYFYWYRQILGQKVEFLVSFYNNEISEKSEIFDDQFSVERPDGSNFTLKIRSTKLEDSAMYFCASSALAGGLQYFGPGTRLLVL.